The next 13 T cell receptor beta chains were all read from a single sample in a study of cytomegalovirus exposure and HLA in healthy donors. The PCR employed 60 Vbeta primers together with 13 Jbeta primers. The method was immunoSEQ multiplex PCR; TCRdb's version includes in-frame clones alone and lacks a portion of them. This table holds 130,000 to 150,000 clones, about four fifths found once. Sequencing was done on a sample of PBMCs. The receptor set was obtained from a male donor in good health and CMV-seronegative.

J is TRBJ2-7 and V is TRBV27, with 8 bases matching TRBD1. The CDR3 runs 13 residues. The V gene end was trimmed by 5 bases and the J gene end by 7 bases; junction bases not matched to a gene: 7. Germline lookup yields CDR1 MNHEY and CDR2 SMNVEV (reference sequence). CDR3 residues: CASSTQGAREQYF. CDR3 nucleotide sequence: TGTGCCAGCAGTACTCAGGGGGCGAGGGAGCAGTACTTC.

The sample holds one count of this clone. The J gene is TRBJ2-1, the V gene TRBV15; TRBD1 agrees at 12 bases. The CDR3 sequence is 15 residues long. Germline V gene sequence: CDR1 LNHNV, CDR2 YYDKDF (reference sequence). After removal of 2 bases from V and 8 bases from J, the junction contained 4 bases not matched to a gene. CDR3 DNA sequence: TGTGCCACCAGCAGAACCGGGACAGGGGGCTATGAGCAGTTCTTC. Residues: CATSRTGTGGYEQFF.

The CDR3 loop is CASSFLGAQETQYF. DNA for the CDR3: TGTGCCAGCAGCTTTCTGGGAGCACAAGAGACCCAGTACTTC. This chain joins TRBV7-9 and TRBJ2-5, with a weak D call TRBD2 (5 bases). In germline, CDR1 is SEHNR, CDR2 FQNEAQ (reference sequence). V lost 3 bases, J lost 2 bases, and 10 bases lay in between. This CDR3 spans 14 amino acids.

The chain is built from TRBV27 and TRBJ1-3, with TRBD1 matching over 9 bases. The CDR3 totals 15 residues. Germline V lookup: CDR1 MNHEY, CDR2 SMNVEV (reference sequence). J was trimmed by 2 bases and V by 5 bases; bases with no gene match: 4. The CDR3 DNA reads as TGTGCCAGCAGTCCGACAGGGGGGACTGGAAACACCATATATTTT. Its translation is CASSPTGGTGNTIYF.

This chain connects TRBV7-3 to TRBJ2-5; 7 positions match TRBD2. Per the germline V gene, CDR1 is SGHTA and CDR2 is FQGTGA. CDR3 length: 15 amino acids. V lost 5 bases to trimming and J lost 5 bases; unmatched junction nucleotides: 11. The CDR3 nucleotides read TGTGCCAGCAGCCGAACGACTAGCCGGGGGGAGACCCAGTACTTC. Translated: CASSRTTSRGETQYF.

The chain has TRBV19 and TRBJ2-3; D unclear. The CDR3 spans 14 residues. The V end lost 0 bases, the J end lost 2 bases, and 6 bases lay between the germline ends. Per germline, CDR1 LNHDA and CDR2 SQIVND (reference sequence). DNA for the CDR3: TGTGCCAGTAGTATAGACCCGTTCACAGATACGCAGTATTTT. This gives the protein CASSIDPFTDTQYF.

V usage is TRBV15 and J usage is TRBJ1-2; D is uncertain. This CDR3 comprises 12 residues. The V end was cut by 1 base, the J end by 11 bases, with 11 bases between. Per the germline V gene, CDR1 is LNHNV and CDR2 is YYDKDF (reference sequence). CDR3 DNA: TGTGCCACCAGCAGAGGGCCCTCTAGGTACACCTTC. Translating it yields CATSRGPSRYTF.

The V gene is TRBV19, the J gene TRBJ1-1; D is possibly TRBD1 (5 bases). Germline V gene sequence: CDR1 LNHDA, CDR2 SQIVND (reference sequence). V was pared by 3 bases and J by 0 bases, with 11 bases between. This CDR3 contains 15 residues. The CDR3 DNA is TGTGCCAGTAGTATTAACAGGCGACTGAACACTGAAGCTTTCTTT. It yields the protein CASSINRRLNTEAFF.

The genes are TRBV5-1 and TRBJ2-1; 10 bases fit TRBD1. The CDR3 is made up of 15 amino acids. Germline values: CDR1 SGHRS, CDR2 YFSETQ. V lost 2 bases to trimming and J lost 4 bases; unmatched junction nucleotides: 3. CDR3: CASSFGDRGYNEQFF. The CDR3, as DNA: TGCGCCAGCAGCTTTGGGGACAGGGGATACAATGAGCAGTTCTTC.

This clone turned up a few times. The CDR3 region is CANCRREGETQYF. Written as DNA, the CDR3 is TGTGCCAACTGCCGGAGGGAGGGGGAGACCCAGTACTTC. The rearrangement uses TRBV21-1 and TRBJ2-5; TRBD2, the table's D call, was not compared with the DNA. TRBV21-1 is listed as a pseudogene. The CDR3 is 13 residues long.

V gene TRBV5-1 combines with J gene TRBJ2-7; 7 nucleotides match TRBD2. The CDR3 extends over 14 amino acids. After removal of 7 bases from V and 1 base from J, the junction contained 8 bases not matched to a gene. Germline-derived CDR1 and CDR2 are SGHRS and YFSETQ. The CDR3: CASGRGFSSYEQYF. The DNA for the CDR3 is TGCGCCAGCGGGAGGGGCTTTTCTTCCTACGAGCAGTACTTC.

The chain joins TRBV6-4 to TRBJ2-7; D call uncertain. V gave up 3 bases and J gave up 0 bases, with 12 bases separating them. CDR1 is MRHNA, CDR2 SNTAGT, per germline. This CDR3 is 15 amino acids long. DNA of the CDR3: TGTGCCAGCAGTGAAGTTGCGAGCCTCTCCTACGAGCAGTACTTC. Translated: CASSEVASLSYEQYF.

V and J are TRBV5-1 and TRBJ1-5; possible D gene TRBD1, 5 bases. V dropped 4 bases and J dropped 11 bases, with 19 bases sitting between them. The CDR3 covers 14 residues. Germline V gene sequence: CDR1 SGHRS, CDR2 YFSETQ. CDR3 DNA sequence: TGCGCCAGCAGCCCGGGTAGGGCACAAGGGGCCCAGCATTTT. Amino acid sequence: CASSPGRAQGAQHF.